Listed below are T cell receptor beta chains from one sample, sequenced in a study of blood T cells in healthy people across ages. Each CDR3 protein is one row after TCRdb ran MiXCR on the 5' RACE reads. The table lists 600,000 to 650,000 distinct CDR3 sequences, under 70% of them singletons, with 30% to 40% in the top ten. Sequenced sample: blood. The receptors were sampled from a man aged 60 to 69 in good health. Each CDR3 is given without its conserved first and last residue. The D gene is left open where the match is weak. Expanded clones get a size class; other rows say once, few or many, or leave the size out.

TRBV20-1	TRBD1	TRBJ1-5	-	SARGLGQDSNQPQH
TRBV20-1	-	TRBJ2-3	-	SAKPPEGTDTQY
TRBV9	TRBD2	TRBJ2-5	few	ASSVAPSGGQETQY
TRBV20-1	-	TRBJ2-5	once	SATYREETQY
TRBV9	-	-	-	ASSPHPRAQETQY
TRBV20-1	-	TRBJ2-4	few	SARDTLQLAKNIQY
TRBV6-5	-	TRBJ2-1	once	ASSYLWDEQF
TRBV29-1	TRBD1	TRBJ2-3	-	SVARDRGSDTQY
TRBV12-3/TRBV12-4	-	TRBJ1-2	few	ASSSVPSYGYT
TRBV27	-	TRBJ2-1	-	ASSFKGGYNEQF
TRBV27	-	TRBJ2-2	once	ASCLRLNTGELF
TRBV30	TRBD1	TRBJ2-7	-	AWSDRGEQY
TRBV29-1	-	TRBJ2-3	-	SVVGGIASPGPHTDTQY
TRBV5-6	-	TRBJ2-3	-	ASSLAGLARDTQY
TRBV20-1	TRBD1	TRBJ1-4	-	SVATHRGSNEKLF
TRBV15	TRBD1	TRBJ1-1	-	ATGDRGGDTEAF
TRBV20-1	TRBD2	TRBJ2-6	-	SASPGREGSGANVLT
TRBV7-9	TRBD2	-	few	ASSLQTSSETQY
TRBV7-9	-	-	-	ASSLDVGRSWGTQY
TRBV29-1	-	TRBJ2-5	few	SVEPPGVGLETQY
TRBV6-5	TRBD2	TRBJ2-3	-	ASSYSGLAGSDTQY
TRBV29-1	-	TRBJ2-3	few	SVEDRPDTQY
TRBV7-2	-	TRBJ1-4	-	ASSSQGFANEKLF
TRBV9	-	TRBJ2-3	-	ASSARRSTDTQY
TRBV10-3	-	TRBJ2-7	-	AISDPLLESYYEQY
TRBV5-1	-	TRBJ2-5	-	ASSFPLAGQDEQY
TRBV6-5	-	-	-	ASSRGHYYEQY
TRBV27	-	TRBJ1-4	-	ASSLTIGRNEKLF
TRBV20-1	TRBD1	TRBJ2-5	few	SQGQGAQTQY
TRBV12-3/TRBV12-4	-	TRBJ1-2	-	ASSSRGGGVSDGYT
TRBV29-1	-	TRBJ1-1	-	SVEQEGTEAF
TRBV20-1	TRBD1	TRBJ1-2	-	SAREDRGADGYT
TRBV14	-	TRBJ2-5	-	ASSHLPGSTETQY
TRBV28	TRBD1	TRBJ2-5	few	ASSSSGTGTEETQY
TRBV6-6	TRBD1	TRBJ2-7	once	ASLRQGLVHEQY
TRBV5-1	-	TRBJ2-3	-	ASSLAFTTDTQY
TRBV20-1	-	TRBJ2-6	once	SARPMGRGYSGANVLT
TRBV7-9	-	TRBJ1-4	few	ASSLDRTENEKLF
TRBV29-1	TRBD1	TRBJ1-2	-	SVNLGDRVGYT
TRBV6-5	-	TRBJ2-7	-	ASSPYLWVKYEQY
TRBV7-2	-	TRBJ2-1	-	ASSSYAVDEQF
TRBV4-1	-	TRBJ2-3	-	ASSQDHPGTDTQY
TRBV24-1	-	TRBJ2-5	-	ATSDSTGSNEQY
TRBV29-1	-	TRBJ2-1	-	SVERFSYNEQF
TRBV29-1	-	TRBJ1-2	-	SVAGGGSYGYT
TRBV6-1	-	TRBJ2-3	-	ASRTWDANTDTQY